Following are 30 T cell receptor beta chains from one sample sequenced in a study of early stage breast cancer tumors. TCRdb's copy holds only in-frame clones and misses some; the assay was immunoSEQ multiplex PCR. The table has roughly 53,000 clones, about 90% seen once; the top ten hold around 5%. The sequencing sample was made of blood. The receptors stem from a person between 65 and 80 years old with breast cancer.

The chain combines TRBV5-6 with TRBJ2-7; a weak D match, TRBD1 (5 bases). The germline V gene encodes CDR1 SGHDT and CDR2 YYEEEE. Trimming shortened V by 4 bases and J by 4 bases, and 6 bases separated the two germline ends. The CDR3 consists of 11 residues. The DNA of the CDR3 is TGTGCCAGCAGCAGGGGATACGAGCAGTACTTC. Its protein product is CASSRGYEQYF.

V gene TRBV6-6 combines with J gene TRBJ1-1, with D uncertain. CDR1 and CDR2 from the germline V gene are MNHNY and SVGAGI (reference sequence). There are 14 residues in the CDR3. With 2 bases removed from V and 1 base from J, the gap between germline ends came to 8 bases. This CDR3 is CASSYKHQNTEAFF. CDR3 in DNA: TGTGCCAGCAGTTACAAACACCAGAACACTGAAGCTTTCTTT.

This clone has more than one count but fewer than ten. V usage is TRBV7-2 and J usage is TRBJ1-4; no clear D. The CDR3 contains 14 residues. Germline V gene lookup returns CDR1 SGHTA and CDR2 FQGNSA. The V gene lost 1 base and the J gene lost 2 bases, with 5 bases spanning the gap. The CDR3 DNA reads TGTGCCAGCAGCTTAGGAGGGACTAATGAAAAACTGTTTTTT. Translation: CASSLGGTNEKLFF.

V usage is TRBV5-1 and J usage is TRBJ1-6; possibly TRBD1 for D (5 bases). V lost 3 bases and J 7 bases, leaving 20 bases between the germline ends. The CDR3 length is 17 residues. CDR1 SGHRS and CDR2 YFSETQ come from the germline V gene. In nucleotides, the CDR3 is TGCGCCAGCAGCTGGACCCCTGGGGGGGGAGGAAATTCACCCCTCCACTTT. Residues: CASSWTPGGGGNSPLHF.

This chain uses TRBV30 with TRBJ1-1; possible D gene TRBD1, 5 bases. Germline values: CDR1 GTSNPN, CDR2 SVGIG (reference sequence). CDR3 size: 13 residues. V lost 4 bases and J lost 5, with 14 bases in between. The CDR3 here is CAWNWGGRTEAFF. CDR3 coding DNA: TGTGCCTGGAACTGGGGGGGAAGGACTGAAGCTTTCTTT.

The rearrangement uses TRBV28 and TRBJ2-5, with 10 bases matching TRBD2. Germline values: CDR1 MDHEN, CDR2 SYDVKM. With 8 bases clipped from V and 5 bases from J, the junction kept 8 bases outside the gene matches. The CDR3 runs 14 residues. CDR3 sequence reads: CASCRLAGIETQYF. Here the CDR3 DNA reads TGTGCCAGCTGTCGACTAGCGGGTATTGAGACCCAGTACTTC.

The chain uses TRBV9 and TRBJ1-5; 9 bases line up with TRBD1. Germline CDR1 SGDLS, CDR2 YYNGEE. V shed 3 bases, J shed 5 bases, and the junction held 6 bases outside the gene matches. The CDR3 has 15 residues. The CDR3 DNA is TGTGCCAGCAGCGCTACAGGGGGCGGTTATCAGCCCCAGCATTTT. Protein: CASSATGGGYQPQHF.

The rearrangement links TRBV4-2 to TRBJ1-2; 7 positions match TRBD1. CDR1 and CDR2 (germline): LGHNA, YNFKEQ. V lost 4 bases and J lost 7; bases outside the gene matches: 12. CDR3 length: 15 residues. DNA for the CDR3: TGTGCCAGCAGCCGCAATTCCGGGACAGTATTTGGCTACACCTTC. It translates to CASSRNSGTVFGYTF.

The chain links TRBV28 to TRBJ1-2, with unresolved D. This CDR3 has 16 amino acids. V was trimmed by 3 bases and J by 1 base, leaving 15 bases between them. Germline CDR1 is MDHEN and CDR2 is SYDVKM. CDR3 sequence reads: CASSFHQARGNYGYTF. For the CDR3, the DNA is TGTGCCAGCAGTTTCCACCAAGCCCGGGGTAACTATGGCTACACCTTC.

The chain uses TRBV19 and TRBJ1-2; 8 positions agree with TRBD1. Germline V gives CDR1 LNHDA, CDR2 SQIVND (reference sequence). The junction had 9 bases not matched to a gene; V was cut back by 5 bases and J by 7 bases. The CDR3 has 14 amino acids. The CDR3 DNA follows: TGTGCCAGTAGTCGGGACAGGACTAGCGGTGGCTACACCTTC. Its protein product is CASSRDRTSGGYTF.

V gene TRBV4-2 combines with J gene TRBJ2-5; 8 bases align to TRBD2. The V gene end was trimmed by 2 bases and the J gene end by 1 base; junction bases not matched to a gene: 3. CDR1 and CDR2 from the germline V gene are LGHNA and YNFKEQ. The CDR3 sequence is 15 residues long. This chain's CDR3 is CASSQLAGTQETQYF. The CDR3 coding sequence is TGTGCCAGCAGCCAATTAGCGGGGACCCAAGAGACCCAGTACTTC.

CDR3 amino acids: CASRPSGGYEQFF. The CDR3 coding sequence is TGTGCCAGCAGGCCTAGCGGGGGTTATGAGCAGTTCTTC. The chain has TRBV9 and TRBJ2-1; TRBD2 aligns across 10 bases. J lost 8 bases, V lost 5 bases, and 4 bases had no gene match. The length of the CDR3 is 13 residues. CDR1 SGDLS and CDR2 YYNGEE come from the germline V gene.

The chain couples TRBV2 to TRBJ2-5, with TRBD1 as a possible D gene (5 bases). CDR1 is SNHLY, CDR2 FYNNEI, per germline. The CDR3 runs 14 residues. The V end was cut by 7 bases, the J end by 2 bases, with 14 bases between. The CDR3 sequence is CASTPQGFQETQYF. CDR3 DNA sequence: TGTGCCAGCACCCCCCAGGGTTTTCAAGAGACCCAGTACTTC.

The chain employs TRBV4-2 and TRBJ2-1, with D unresolved. Per germline, CDR1 LGHNA and CDR2 YNFKEQ. V lost 4 bases and J 9 bases, leaving 13 bases between the germline ends. This CDR3 has 13 residues. The CDR3 nucleotides read TGTGCCAGCAGCCCGTCCACGGTCGGTGAGCAGTTCTTC. Translating gives CASSPSTVGEQFF.

The chain recombines TRBV19 with TRBJ1-5; the D is unclear. From germline, CDR1 is LNHDA and CDR2 SQIVND (reference sequence). Trimming removed 3 bases from V and 1 base from J, with 4 bases in between. The CDR3 loop spans 13 amino acids. CDR3 region: CASSISSNQPQHF. The CDR3 nucleotides read TGTGCCAGTAGTATCTCCAGCAATCAGCCCCAGCATTTT.

The chain employs TRBV5-1 and TRBJ1-1; possibly TRBD1 for D (6 bases). CDR3 length equals 14 residues. The V and J ends lost 3 bases and 1 base respectively, with 10 bases between them. The germline gives CDR1 SGHRS, CDR2 YFSETQ. The CDR3 DNA follows: TGCGCCAGCAGCTCGGGACAACCGAACACTGAAGCTTTCTTT. This encodes CASSSGQPNTEAFF.

The chain carries TRBV28 and TRBJ1-2; weak D call: TRBD1 (5 bases). Per germline, CDR1 MDHEN and CDR2 SYDVKM. The CDR3 has 13 residues. The V and J ends lost 6 bases and 3 bases respectively, with 11 bases between them. The CDR3 region is CASSKTEDYGYTF. The CDR3 DNA reads TGTGCCAGCAGCAAGACAGAGGACTATGGCTACACCTTC.

J is TRBJ2-1 and V is TRBV29-1; TRBD2 is a possible D gene (6 bases). The V and J ends lost 5 bases and 11 bases respectively, with 13 bases between them. This CDR3 region has 11 residues. Germline V CDR1 and CDR2: SQVTM, ANQGSEA. CDR3 sequence reads: CSVLFAGKQFF. The CDR3 nucleotides read TGCAGCGTTCTCTTCGCGGGAAAGCAGTTCTTC.

The chain has TRBV7-8 and TRBJ1-1; 9 nucleotides line up with TRBD1. CDR1 is SGHVS and CDR2 is FQNEAQ in the germline V gene. The CDR3 consists of 14 residues. V lost 4 bases to trimming and J lost 6 bases; unmatched junction nucleotides: 6. CDR3 amino acids: CASSSDRGRAEAFF. CDR3 nucleotides: TGTGCCAGCAGCTCGGACAGGGGTCGGGCTGAAGCTTTCTTT.

This clone appeared once. The chain links TRBV7-9 to TRBJ2-3; 8 bases agree with TRBD2. Germline CDR1 is SEHNR and CDR2 is FQNEAQ (reference sequence). CDR3 length: 16 residues. The ends lost 5 bases at V and 0 bases at J; junction bases unmatched: 7. The CDR3 spells CASSPDGGGSTDTQYF. As DNA, the CDR3 is TGTGCCAGCAGCCCCGACGGGGGGGGGAGCACAGATACGCAGTATTTT.

This clone has just one count. J is TRBJ1-3 and V is TRBV30; the D is unclear. The CDR3 totals 12 residues. Between the trimmed V and J ends, which lost 0 bases and 4 bases, there was a span of 4 bases. The germline V gene has CDR1 GTSNPN and CDR2 SVGIG (reference sequence). The CDR3 sequence is CAWSVVGNTIYF. The CDR3 bases are TGTGCCTGGAGTGTCGTGGGAAACACCATATATTTT. Using reference TRBV30 and TRBJ1-3 for the parts outside the CDR3, the full variable domain is SQTIHQWPATLVQPVGSPLSLECTVEGTSNPNLYWYRQAAGRGLQLLFYSVGIGQISSEVPQNLSASRPQDRQFILSSKKLLLSDSGFYLCAWSVVGNTIYFGEGSWLTVV.

The J gene is TRBJ1-1, the V gene TRBV5-1; the D gene is possibly TRBD1 (5 bases). V shed 0 bases and J shed 3 bases, with 12 bases lying between them. The CDR3 runs to 15 residues. Germline V gives CDR1 SGHRS, CDR2 YFSETQ. The CDR3 region has the DNA TGCGCCAGCAGCTTGGGGGGCGGGAGGGACACTGAAGCTTTCTTT. It is translated as CASSLGGGRDTEAFF. Filled out from reference TRBV5-1 and TRBJ1-1, the complete variable domain reads KAGVTQTPRYLIKTRGQQVTLSCSPISGHRSVSWYQQTPGQGLQFLFEYFSETQRNKGNFPGRFSGRQFSNSRSEMNVSTLELGDSALYLCASSLGGGRDTEAFFGQGTRLTVV.

CDR3 residues: CASSVGLLNTEAFF. CDR3 DNA: TGTGCCAGCAGCGTAGGACTCTTGAACACTGAAGCTTTCTTT. The J gene is TRBJ1-1, the V gene TRBV9; D gene uncertain. CDR1 is SGDLS and CDR2 is YYNGEE in the germline V gene. V was shortened by 0 bases and J by 0 bases, with 6 bases between the two germline ends. The CDR3 has 14 amino acids.

The chain recombines TRBV7-3 with TRBJ2-1; TRBD1 matches at 8 bases. The CDR3 is 14 amino acids. Per germline, CDR1 SGHTA and CDR2 FQGTGA. V shed 5 bases, J shed 5 bases, and the junction held 5 bases outside the gene matches. CDR3 nucleotide sequence: TGTGCCAGCAGCACGCGACAGGGGAACAATGAGCAGTTCTTC. Its protein is CASSTRQGNNEQFF.

The chain is built from TRBV6-1 and TRBJ2-7; D unresolved. V was shortened by 1 base and J by 5 bases, with 9 bases between the two germline ends. The CDR3 consists of 13 residues. CDR1 and CDR2 (germline): MNHNS, SASEGT. CDR3 in amino acids: CASSEVIRDEQYF. CDR3 nucleotide sequence: TGTGCCAGCAGTGAAGTGATCCGGGACGAGCAGTACTTC.

The chain couples TRBV5-1 to TRBJ1-1; the D gene is possibly TRBD1 (5 bases). The CDR3 runs to 13 residues. V lost 0 bases and J lost 3, with 6 bases in between. Per germline, CDR1 SGHRS and CDR2 YFSETQ. The CDR3 here is CASSLVGDTEAFF. The CDR3, as DNA: TGCGCCAGCAGCTTGGTAGGGGACACTGAAGCTTTCTTT.

With respect to this clone: The junction and the germline gene differ at one end; a read error may be behind it. V gene TRBV20-1 combines with J gene TRBJ1-2, with D unresolved. Per the germline V gene, CDR1 is DFQATT and CDR2 is SNEGSKA (reference sequence). The length of the CDR3 is 8 residues. CDR3 sequence: CSARVEAF. CDR3 DNA sequence: TGCAGTGCTAGAGTGGAGGCCTTC.

This sequence joins TRBV6-5 and TRBJ2-1; 8 bases are a match to TRBD1. From germline, CDR1 is MNHEY and CDR2 SVGAGI. This CDR3 spans 16 amino acids. The V gene end was trimmed by 2 bases and the J gene end by 1 base; junction bases not matched to a gene: 4. This chain's CDR3 is CASSYTYRGSYNEQFF. The CDR3 nucleotides read TGTGCCAGCAGTTACACTTACAGGGGGTCCTACAATGAGCAGTTCTTC.

The chain is built from TRBV28 and TRBJ1-5, with a possible D match to TRBD1 (5 bases). The germline CDR1 and CDR2 sequences are MDHEN and SYDVKM. The V end lost 5 bases, the J end lost 2 bases, and 22 bases lay between the germline ends. The CDR3 length is 18 residues. CDR3 sequence reads: CASSHRARGRGGNQPQHF. In DNA form, the CDR3 reads TGTGCCAGCAGTCATCGGGCCCGAGGGCGGGGGGGCAATCAGCCCCAGCATTTT.

This sequence joins TRBV5-1 and TRBJ2-7; 11 bases align to TRBD2. The germline V gene has CDR1 SGHRS and CDR2 YFSETQ. The V and J ends lost 5 bases and 4 bases, in that order; junction bases with no gene match: 5. The CDR3 length is 14 residues. The CDR3 reads CASRVAGGPYEQYF. In DNA, the CDR3 is TGCGCCAGCAGGGTAGCGGGAGGGCCTTACGAGCAGTACTTC.